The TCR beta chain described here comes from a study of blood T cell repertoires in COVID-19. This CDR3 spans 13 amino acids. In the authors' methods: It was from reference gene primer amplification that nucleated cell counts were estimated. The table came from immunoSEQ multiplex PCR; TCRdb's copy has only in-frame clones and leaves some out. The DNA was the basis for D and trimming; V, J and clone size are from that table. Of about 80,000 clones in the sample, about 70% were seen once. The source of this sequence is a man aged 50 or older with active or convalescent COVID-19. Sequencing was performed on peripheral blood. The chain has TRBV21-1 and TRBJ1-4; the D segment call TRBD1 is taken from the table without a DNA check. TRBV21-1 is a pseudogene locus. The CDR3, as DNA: TGTGCCAGCAGCAAAAACAGTCGAGAAAAACTGTTTTTT. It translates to CASSKNSREKLFF.